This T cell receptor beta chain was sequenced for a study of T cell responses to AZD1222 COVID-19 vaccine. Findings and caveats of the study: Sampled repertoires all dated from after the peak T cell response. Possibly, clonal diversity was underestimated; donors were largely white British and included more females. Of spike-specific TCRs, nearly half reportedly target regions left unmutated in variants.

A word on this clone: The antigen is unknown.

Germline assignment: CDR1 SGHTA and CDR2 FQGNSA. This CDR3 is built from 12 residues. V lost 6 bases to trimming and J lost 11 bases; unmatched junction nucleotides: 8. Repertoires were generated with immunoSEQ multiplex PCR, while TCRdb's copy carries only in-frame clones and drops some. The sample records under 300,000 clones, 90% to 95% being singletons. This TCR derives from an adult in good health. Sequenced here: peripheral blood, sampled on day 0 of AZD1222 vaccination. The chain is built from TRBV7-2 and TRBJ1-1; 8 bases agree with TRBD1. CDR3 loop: CASSSTGAGAFF. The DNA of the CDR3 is TGTGCCAGCAGTTCGACAGGGGCGGGGGCTTTCTTT.